Listed here is a single TCR beta chain. The antigen it recognizes is unknown. No base quality information exists; no much larger clone differs at one position. Read against the paper, the sample's time point label means: baseline before first vaccination. The vaccinee samples were drawn from two UK trials, COV001 and COV002, one of which was a single-blind randomized controlled phase 2/3 trial testing AZD1222 (ChAdOx1 nCoV-19) in healthy adults. Trial participant PBMC samples were collected at day 0 and day 28 after the second dose for TCRbeta chain sequencing. The CDR3 goes from the cysteine to the phenylalanine over 15 residues. Here the CDR3 DNA is all that survives: 45 bases in frame from base 1. The germline V gene specifies SGDLS as CDR1 and YYNGEE as CDR2. V gives up 0 bases and J gives up 0 bases, and the segment between their germline ends measures 7 bases. The sample originates from a study of T cell responses to AZD1222 COVID-19 vaccine listed by TCRdb under 2021. With respect to the entire study: AZD1222 recipients whose second dose came at about 4 weeks and those whose second dose came at about 12 weeks were combined into one group, since spike-specific TCR depth and breadth did not differ between the two schedules. TCR sequencing was performed for 230 to 250 trial participants, of whom approximately 200 were given two doses of AZD1222 and approximately 25 were given two doses of MenACWY control vaccine. Trial participants were enrolled by age into subgroups of 18-55, 56-69 and 70-plus years, and around 150, 28 and 57 TCR-sequenced participants, respectively, were included in these subgroups.

The CDR3 regions of human TCRbeta chains were analyzed by immunosequencing. The study's own analysis went as follows. Repertoire TCRs were checked for matches against a reference library of SARS-CoV-2-specific TCRs that had been generated using the MIRA antigen-specificity platform. Breadth meant the fraction of unique TCRs that were SARS-CoV-2-associated, whereas depth meant the fraction of total T cells that were SARS-CoV-2-associated. Using the MIRA data, each spike-specific TCR was assigned both to the spike region to which the TCR was reactive and to a CD4 or CD8 class. Log10-transformed breadth and depth values were compared by one-way ANOVA with Sidak's multiple comparisons tests. The clones in this table, taken by TCRdb from immuneACCESS, are in-frame only. Not every clone is retained; where verified, under half of the shortfall comes from an unresolved V gene, and the cause of the rest is unknown. V and J calls and clone size are those listed in that table; D and trimming were worked out from the DNA. Here the sample has 100,000 to 150,000 clones; more than 85% occur a single time. Over 2.5% of the sample is held by the ten biggest clonotypes.

Results and caveats for the whole study, not just this receptor: After two AZD1222 doses, both the breadth and the depth of spike-specific TCRs were significantly higher than at day 0 and than in MenACWY recipients. The 56-69-year group was small, and its depth increase did not reach significance, likely because of low power. The vaccine-associated CD4 TCRs covered the entire spike protein, and the dominant responses fell in regions 160-218 and 743-854. Conclusions about previously exposed vaccinees are limited because only six or seven AZD1222 recipients were SARS-CoV-2 seropositive at baseline. No day 14 peak-response samples were available, so repertoires were characterized only after the peak T cell response. Reportedly, close to half of the unique spike-specific TCRs recognized epitopes lying outside the regions that are mutated in the B.1.351 and B.1.1.7 variants. Most participants were white British and females outnumbered males, and the authors suggested that clonal diversity may have been underestimated.

This TCR was sampled from an adult in good health. Here the sequenced sample was peripheral blood, taken on day 0 of AZD1222 vaccination. The chain is made from TRBV9 and TRBJ1-3; the D gene is not confidently resolved. The CDR3 in this case is CASSVEAYSGNTIYF. The DNA sequence follows: TGTGCCAGCAGCGTAGAAGCGTACTCTGGAAACACCATATATTTT.